This T cell receptor beta chain was sequenced during a study of T cell repertoires in cytomegalovirus infection. Across the study: Peptides in the study included HLA-C-restricted and HLA-B-restricted CMV epitopes. Evidence of both CMV infection and a matching HLA type came from public TCR beta signatures.

Study-wide points: The ex vivo response showed dominance by HLA-C-restricted CMV-specific TCR beta clonotypes. CMV carriers with the relevant HLA were identified by cumulative public TCR beta family frequency.

TCRdb independently ran MiXCR on the reads; one entry per CDR3 protein. The table includes around 100,000 distinct CDR3 sequences, around 45% detected once. Germline V gives CDR1 ENHRY, CDR2 SYGVKD. This CDR3 contains 17 residues. V lost 0 bases to trimming and J lost 0 bases; unmatched junction nucleotides: 6. This clonotype came up a few times. Its cognate antigen is unknown. This receptor was identified in a human donor in good health (CMV status not recorded). Some clones in this sample may be carry-over from other donors' samples. The chain uses TRBV10-3 and TRBJ2-3, with 7 bases identical to TRBD1. The source was CD8+ T cells from cultured PBMCs, collected from culture after CMV antigen stimulation. CDR3 coding DNA: TGTGCCATCAGTGAGTCGACCGGACAGGTTAGCACAGATACGCAGTATTTT. It codes for CAISESTGQVSTDTQYF.